This T cell receptor beta chain was observed in a study of beta chain features in type 1 diabetes. Findings and caveats of the study: When Type 1 diabetes patients were examined, their TCRB CDR3s proved moderately but significantly shorter in all four CD4+ subsets. The VDJ junctions of type 1 diabetes patients carried fewer insertions and more deletions.

Purity of each sorted population was above 98%. Investigators reverse transcribed all isolated RNA, so they sequenced expressed TCRB transcripts. The average output of naive, central memory and regulatory T cell samples was about 3.57 million reads. TCRdb's copy holds only in-frame clones and misses some; the assay was immunoSEQ multiplex PCR. The table lists 300,000 to 400,000 clones, 10% to 15% of them singletons, with 0.015% to 0.02% in the top ten. On this clone: The antigen remains unidentified.

This CDR3 region has 16 residues. The germline gives CDR1 LGHNA, CDR2 YNFKEQ. The V gene end was trimmed by 1 base and the J gene end by 4 bases; junction bases not matched to a gene: 4. This receptor was obtained from a man aged 18 to 30 in good health. The rearrangement uses TRBV4-2 and TRBJ2-3, with 11 positions matching TRBD2. Sequencing used naive CD4+ T cells from blood. CDR3 bases: TGTGCCAGCAGCCAAGCGGTAGCGGGAGGGTCAGATACGCAGTATTTT. This sequence encodes CASSQAVAGGSDTQYF.